A selection of T cell receptor beta chains follows, all from one sample in a study of tumor-infiltrating lymphocytes in glioblastoma multiforme. MiXCR was run by TCRdb on the multiplex PCR reads, yielding one entry per CDR3 protein. The sample holds 13,000 or so distinct CDR3 sequences; approximately 68% are singletons and the top ten take 29%. The specimen sequenced was brain tumor tissue. The receptor set was obtained from a male donor with glioblastoma. Both conserved end residues are part of each CDR3. Fields, in order: CDR3 protein, CDR3 DNA, D gene, J gene, V gene, clone size. The D gene is left open where the match is weak. Size tells how often a clone was seen (once, few, many) or the class of an expanded clone, and some rows leave it out.

CSARDEPGLYEQFF	TGCAGTGCTAGAGATGAGCCGGGGCTATATGAGCAGTTCTTC	.	TRBJ2-1	TRBV20-1	.
CASSQGQFGVQPQHF	TGTGCCAGCAGCCAGGGACAGTTTGGTGTTCAGCCCCAGCATTTT	TRBD1	TRBJ1-5	TRBV4-2	.
CASSETGTGEKLFF	TGTGCCAGCAGTGAAACCGGGACAGGGGAAAAACTGTTTTTT	TRBD1	TRBJ1-4	TRBV6-1	medium-sized
CASSSDSAGELFF	TGTGCCAGCAGCTCGGATTCGGCCGGGGAGCTGTTTTTT	.	TRBJ2-2	TRBV11-2	.
CASSQGTPMGEQYF	TGCGCCAGCAGCCAAGGGACTCCTATGGGCGAGCAGTACTTC	.	TRBJ2-7	TRBV4-1	.
CSARQKTNTEAFF	TGCAGTGCTAGACAAAAAACTAACACTGAAGCTTTCTTT	.	TRBJ1-1	TRBV20-1	.
CASSEGQILPGEQYF	TGTGCCAGCAGTGAAGGCCAGATACTACCGGGCGAGCAGTACTTC	.	TRBJ2-7	TRBV2	many
CSARDGGGLGSEAFF	TGCAGTGCTAGAGATGGGGGGGGACTTGGGTCTGAAGCTTTCTTT	.	TRBJ1-1	TRBV20-1	large
CSARPRDKEYEQYF	TGCAGTGCTAGGCCCCGGGACAAGGAATACGAGCAGTACTTT	.	TRBJ2-7	TRBV20-1	.
CAISESLGSDGSTF	TGTGCCATCAGTGAGTCTCTGGGATCAGATGGCTCCACGTTC	.	TRBJ1-2	TRBV10-3	.
CASSLGGRGSTDTQHF	TGTGCCAGCAGTTTGGGGGGCAGGGGAAGCACAGATACGCAGCACTTT	.	TRBJ2-3	TRBV5-4	.
CASSQATGTSSYEQYF	TGTGCCAGCAGCCAAGCCACTGGAACAAGCTCCTACGAGCAGTACTTC	.	TRBJ2-7	TRBV4-2	.
CASSVEYGYTF	TGTGCCAGCAGTGTGGAGTATGGCTACACCTTC	.	TRBJ1-2	TRBV6-1	.
CSVVGDKGFYEQYF	TGCAGCGTTGTGGGGGACAAGGGCTTCTACGAGCAGTACTTC	.	TRBJ2-7	TRBV29-1	large
CACSLTDTQYF	TGTGCCTGCAGCCTCACAGATACACAGTATTTT	.	TRBJ2-3	TRBV13	once
CASSVVSETNTGELFF	TGTGCCAGCAGCGTAGTCTCTGAGACTAACACCGGGGAGCTGTTTTTT	.	TRBJ2-2	TRBV9	few
CASSEPNQPQHF	TGTGCCAGCAGTGAACCCAATCAGCCCCAGCATTTT	.	TRBJ1-5	TRBV6-1	.
CVSSSGTSGRDYEQYF	TGTGTCAGCAGTTCCGGGACTAGCGGGAGAGACTATGAGCAGTACTTC	TRBD2	TRBJ2-7	TRBV12-3/TRBV12-4	.
CASTLLLAGSNNEQFF	TGTGCCAGCACCCTCTTACTAGCGGGGAGTAACAATGAGCAGTTCTTC	TRBD2	TRBJ2-1	TRBV12-3/TRBV12-4	.
CASSPGTDPWNTQAFF	TGTGCCAGCAGCCCCGGGACAGATCCCTGGAACACTCAAGCTTTCTTT	TRBD1	TRBJ1-1	TRBV5-5	.
CSVKQGAGERRFF	TGCAGCGTTAAACAAGGAGCGGGAGAAAGGCGGTTTTTC	TRBD2	TRBJ2-1	TRBV29-1	.
CSVSRPGLAGVNKQFF	TGCAGTGTTAGTCGACCGGGACTAGCGGGAGTGAATAAGCAGTTCTTC	TRBD2	TRBJ2-1	TRBV20-1	.
CSDRGRGSVNLPLYF	TGCAGTGATAGAGGGCGGGGTTCCGTGAATTTACCCCTCTACTTT	.	TRBJ1-6	TRBV20-1	.
CASSEKVEGDSPLHF	TGTGCCAGCAGTGAAAAGGTTGAAGGAGATTCACCCCTCCACTTT	.	TRBJ1-6	TRBV6-1	.
CSVAPGGVYEQYF	TGCAGCGTTGCCCCAGGGGGAGTCTACGAGCAGTACTTC	TRBD1	TRBJ2-7	TRBV29-1	many
CASSLVGGSGYEMSF	TGTGCCAGCAGCTTGGTGGGGGGCTCAGGGTACGAGATGTCCTTC	.	TRBJ2-1	TRBV5-6	.
CASSLSHAGGTQYF	TGTGCCAGCAGTTTAAGTCACGCCGGGGGGACCCAGTACTTC	.	TRBJ2-5	TRBV12-3/TRBV12-4	.
CSASQFKPGPYNEQFF	TGCAGTGCCTCACAGTTTAAGCCGGGGCCCTACAATGAGCAGTTCTTC	.	TRBJ2-1	TRBV20-1	.
CASSDDLDRDYGYTF	TGTGCCAGCAGCGATGACCTTGACAGGGACTATGGCTACACCTTC	TRBD1	TRBJ1-2	TRBV7-9	.
CASSSYGVAPEQYF	TGTGCCAGCAGCTCCTACGGGGTGGCCCCCGAGCAGTACTTC	.	TRBJ2-7	TRBV11-2	many
CASILVPGEQFF	TGTGCCAGCATCTTAGTTCCCGGGGAGCAGTTCTTC	.	TRBJ2-1	TRBV11-3	.
CGSSLRNRPLEQYF	TGTGGCAGTAGCCTAAGAAACAGACCCCTGGAGCAGTACTTC	.	TRBJ2-7	TRBV6-5	.
CSIARDRETPHHF	TGCAGCATTGCCAGGGACAGAGAAACACCGCACCACTTT	TRBD1	TRBJ1-6	TRBV29-1	.
CASRKGGPYEQYF	TGTGCCAGCAGGAAGGGGGGGCCCTACGAGCAGTACTTC	.	TRBJ2-7	TRBV6-2/TRBV6-3	.
CASSWPTSGTDTQYF	TGTGCCAGCTCCTGGCCGACTAGCGGCACAGATACGCAGTATTTT	TRBD2	TRBJ2-3	TRBV11-2	.
CASSFGGYGYTF	TGTGCCAGCAGTTTTGGCGGCTATGGCTACACCTTC	.	TRBJ1-2	TRBV12-3/TRBV12-4	.
CSVGGGEKLFF	TGCAGCGTTGGTGGAGGTGAAAAACTGTTTTTT	.	TRBJ1-4	TRBV29-1	few
CASSLAFSDTQYF	TGTGCCAGCAGTTTAGCGTTCTCAGATACGCAGTATTTT	.	TRBJ2-3	TRBV12-3/TRBV12-4	.
CARSYSGGDVQFF	TGTGCCCGCAGTTACTCGGGGGGGGATGTGCAGTTCTTC	TRBD2	TRBJ2-1	TRBV6-5	few
CVSSASSATYEQYF	TGCGTCAGCAGCGCCTCTAGCGCAACCTACGAGCAGTACTTC	.	TRBJ2-7	TRBV28	.
CASSHLADTSTDTQYF	TGTGCCAGCAGCCACTTAGCGGACACTTCCACAGATACGCAGTATTTT	.	TRBJ2-3	TRBV7-9	.
CASSQEISTEASF	TGCGCCAGTAGCCAAGAGATTTCGACTGAGGCTTCCTTT	.	TRBJ1-1	TRBV4-1	.
CASSLASFSTDTQYF	TGTGCCAGTAGTCTGGCTAGCTTTAGCACAGATACGCAGTATTTT	.	TRBJ2-3	TRBV19	few
CSSLRGYNTEAFF	TGCAGCTCCCTAAGGGGATACAACACTGAAGCTTTCTTT	.	TRBJ1-1	TRBV29-1	medium-sized
CATKGGTEAFF	TGTGCCACCAAAGGAGGCACTGAAGCTTTCTTT	.	TRBJ1-1	TRBV6-5	medium-sized
CASKGITEYEQYF	TGTGCCTCAAAGGGGATAACCGAATACGAGCAGTACTTC	.	TRBJ2-7	TRBV2	few
CSARGGAGLYEQFF	TGTAGTGCTAGAGGTGGGGCAGGGCTGTATGAGCAGTTCTTC	.	TRBJ2-1	TRBV20-1	.
CASCGQGTIRGTDTQYF	TGCGCCAGCTGCGGACAGGGGACGATACGGGGGACAGATACGCAATATTTT	TRBD1	TRBJ2-3	TRBV4-1	.
CSAPRTGGFDEQFF	TGCAGTGCCCCTCGGACAGGGGGCTTCGATGAGCAGTTCTTC	TRBD1	TRBJ2-1	TRBV20-1	.
CASSGTVSGRAGELFF	TGCGCCAGCAGTGGAACGGTTAGCGGGAGGGCTGGGGAGCTGTTTTTT	TRBD2	TRBJ2-2	TRBV10-1	.
CASSGAAGQTQYF	TGTGCCAGCAGCGGCGCAGCGGGACAGACCCAGTACTTC	TRBD2	TRBJ2-5	TRBV12-3/TRBV12-4	medium-sized
CAISDFRDRGSYEQYF	TGTGCCATCAGTGACTTCCGGGACAGGGGATCCTACGAGCAGTACTTC	TRBD1	TRBJ2-7	TRBV10-3	.
CASSSSKELFF	TGTGCCAGCAGCTCCTCTAAAGAACTGTTTTTT	.	TRBJ1-4	TRBV11-2	.
CSARRPYSYEQYF	TGCAGTGCTAGAAGACCCTACTCCTACGAGCAGTACTTC	.	TRBJ2-7	TRBV20-1	.
CSARAGTGGRNEQFF	TGCAGTGCTAGAGCTGGGACAGGGGGGCGCAATGAGCAGTTCTTC	TRBD1	TRBJ2-1	TRBV20-1	few